The TCR beta chain under discussion was sequenced for a study of control samples from healthy donors and cancer patients (TCRdb year 2020). Libraries were made using the immunoSEQ multiplex PCR assay. Held by TCRdb, this immuneACCESS table contains in-frame sequences only and omits some clones. Under half of the omission traces to an unresolved V gene where checked; the cause of the rest is unknown. The sample data list 110,000 or so clones, and approximately 90% of these were observed just once. 17% of the sample goes to the ten largest clones. The germline V end is reduced by 10 bases and the J end by 1 base; junction bases left unmatched: 5. As encoded in the germline V gene, CDR1 is KGHDR while CDR2 is SFDVKD. The CDR3 runs 14 amino acids, cysteine and phenylalanine included. CDR3 DNA is the only sequence kept; it has 42 bases, read in frame from the first base. About this clone itself: Its antigen target is currently unknown. Nothing much larger sits one base from this clone, and base qualities are not available.

Rearrangement joined TRBV24-1 to TRBJ2-3, with 9 central nucleotides matching TRBD1. This clonotype was sampled from a woman aged 45-60 years in good health. The sequenced sample consisted of blood. The DNA is TGTGCCACTGCCGGGACAGGGCGCACAGATACGCAGTATTTT. It codes for CATAGTGRTDTQYF.